Below are 18 T cell receptor beta chains sequenced from a single sample in a study of cytomegalovirus exposure and HLA in healthy donors. The PCR was carried out with 60 Vbeta primers and 13 Jbeta primers. Profiled with immunoSEQ multiplex PCR; TCRdb holds only in-frame clones, not every one. The sample comprises under 150,000 clones, about 80% of which are singletons, and 4% rests with the top ten. Sequenced input: PBMCs. These receptors all come from a woman between 40 and 50 years old in good health and CMV-seronegative.

This clone was counted once. V is TRBV2 and J is TRBJ1-6, with D perhaps TRBD1 (5 bases). The CDR3 consists of 15 residues. The germline V and J ends were trimmed by 5 bases and 10 bases, with 18 bases remaining between them. CDR1 SNHLY and CDR2 FYNNEI come from the germline V gene. The CDR3 region is CASSRETAGGSPLHF. CDR3 sequence (DNA): TGTGCCAGCAGTAGGGAGACGGCCGGGGGGTCACCCCTCCACTTT.

The rearrangement joins TRBV4-1 to TRBJ1-1, with D possibly matching TRBD1 (5 bases). V dropped 4 bases and J dropped 0 bases, with 9 bases sitting between them. The CDR3 has 14 amino acids. Germline V lookup: CDR1 MGHRA, CDR2 YSYEKL. Here the CDR3 reads CASSRDRLNTEAFF. CDR3 DNA: TGCGCCAGCAGCCGAGACAGATTGAACACTGAAGCTTTCTTT.

The chain uses TRBV9 and TRBJ2-7, with 7 bases aligning to TRBD1. The CDR3 is made up of 16 amino acids. V lost 0 bases and J lost 2; bases outside the gene matches: 8. Germline CDR1 reads SGDLS; CDR2 reads YYNGEE. The CDR3 reads CASSVDPGQAPYEQYF. DNA for the CDR3: TGTGCCAGCAGCGTAGACCCCGGACAGGCCCCCTACGAGCAGTACTTC.

This chain connects TRBV7-2 to TRBJ1-1, with TRBD1 as a possible D gene (6 bases). Germline V gene sequence: CDR1 SGHTA, CDR2 FQGNSA. This CDR3 contains 15 residues. Trimming stripped 0 bases from V and 1 base from J, with 9 bases between. The CDR3 DNA follows: TGTGCCAGCAGCTTAGCGGGACACCGGAACACTGAAGCTTTCTTT. This translates into CASSLAGHRNTEAFF.

This sequence joins TRBV5-1 and TRBJ1-1, with 7 bases aligning to TRBD1. Germline values: CDR1 SGHRS, CDR2 YFSETQ. The CDR3 has 15 residues. Losses at the gene ends were 4 bases for V and 0 bases for J; bases not matched to a gene: 6. The CDR3, as DNA: TGCGCCAGCAGCCCCCCCGGGACAGTGAACACTGAAGCTTTCTTT. As protein: CASSPPGTVNTEAFF.

The V and J genes are TRBV25-1 and TRBJ2-1; 9 bases map to TRBD2. J gave up 12 bases and V 5 bases, and 11 bases lay outside the gene matches. This CDR3 has 14 residues. The germline CDR1 and CDR2 sequences are MGHDK and SYGVNS. The CDR3 nucleotides read TGTGCCAGCAGTTTAACAGGGACTAGCCGGGGGCAGTTCTTC. Translated: CASSLTGTSRGQFF.

This clone was seen once. The V gene is TRBV5-4, the J gene TRBJ1-1; TRBD1 might be the D (5 bases). Germline V gene lookup returns CDR1 SGHNT and CDR2 YYREEE (reference sequence). This CDR3 contains 12 residues. Trimming took 4 bases from V and 4 from J, leaving 8 bases between them. The CDR3 bases are TGTGCCAGCAGCCCGGGGGGCACTGAAGCTTTCTTT. Its translation: CASSPGGTEAFF.

The chain links TRBV6-5 to TRBJ1-4, with D unclear. Germline CDR1 reads MNHEY; CDR2 reads SVGAGI. This CDR3 contains 12 residues. Trimming removed 6 bases from V and 13 bases from J, with 15 bases in between. The CDR3 loop reads CASRDGLGRLFF. The CDR3 region has the DNA TGTGCCAGCAGGGACGGTCTTGGGAGACTGTTTTTT.

The rearrangement uses TRBV11-2 and TRBJ2-2; perhaps TRBD1 as D (6 bases). Looked up from germline, CDR1 is SGHAT and CDR2 is FQNNGV. Trimming removed 8 bases from V and 3 bases from J, with 22 bases in between. CDR3 length: 17 amino acids. The CDR3 sequence is CASRRIRRTEHTGELFF. CDR3 in DNA: TGTGCCAGCCGACGCATCAGGCGGACAGAACACACCGGGGAGCTGTTTTTT.

The rearrangement joins TRBV5-1 to TRBJ1-1; weak D call: TRBD1 (5 bases). V shed 2 bases and J shed 7 bases, with 9 bases lying between them. CDR1 is SGHRS and CDR2 is YFSETQ in the germline V gene. The CDR3 is 12 amino acids. The CDR3 nucleotides read TGCGCCAGCAGCTTCCAGGGCTTTGAAGCTTTCTTT. Protein sequence: CASSFQGFEAFF. Drawing the rest from reference TRBV5-1 and TRBJ1-1, the complete variable domain is KAGVTQTPRYLIKTRGQQVTLSCSPISGHRSVSWYQQTPGQGLQFLFEYFSETQRNKGNFPGRFSGRQFSNSRSEMNVSTLELGDSALYLCASSFQGFEAFFGQGTRLTVV.

The CDR3 region has the DNA TGCAGCGCTACCACAGATACGCAGTATTTT. This gives the protein CSATTDTQYF. J is TRBJ2-3 and V is TRBV29-1; D remains unclear. The V and J ends lost 7 bases and 2 bases respectively, with 4 bases between them. The CDR3 has 10 amino acids. Per germline, CDR1 SQVTM and CDR2 ANQGSEA.

V is TRBV14 and J is TRBJ2-5, with 9 nucleotides matching TRBD1. This CDR3 has 15 residues. Per the germline V gene, CDR1 is SGHDN and CDR2 is FVKESK. Germline trimming cut 5 bases from V and 5 bases from J; bases unmatched to any gene: 9. CDR3 region: CASSTHRGRFETQYF. The CDR3 DNA reads as TGTGCCAGCAGCACCCACAGGGGGCGGTTTGAGACCCAGTACTTC.

A single count supports this clone. The V gene is TRBV5-1, the J gene TRBJ2-7; D is unclear. The V gene's germline CDR1 is SGHRS and CDR2 YFSETQ. V was shortened by 1 base and J by 5 bases, with 13 bases between the two germline ends. There are 14 residues in the CDR3. The chain's CDR3 is CASSLTVGIHEQYF. CDR3 sequence (DNA): TGCGCCAGCAGCTTGACTGTCGGTATCCACGAGCAGTACTTC. The full variable domain, with the rest looked up from reference TRBV5-1 and TRBJ2-7, is KAGVTQTPRYLIKTRGQQVTLSCSPISGHRSVSWYQQTPGQGLQFLFEYFSETQRNKGNFPGRFSGRQFSNSRSEMNVSTLELGDSALYLCASSLTVGIHEQYFGPGTRLTVT.

The chain carries TRBV27 and TRBJ2-4; TRBD1 aligns across 11 bases. The CDR3 has 15 residues. J gave up 1 base and V 8 bases, and 4 bases lay outside the gene matches. CDR1 is MNHEY and CDR2 is SMNVEV in the germline V gene (reference sequence). This CDR3 is CASYGTGGAKNIQYF. Written as DNA, the CDR3 is TGTGCCAGCTACGGGACAGGGGGTGCCAAAAACATTCAGTACTTC.

The chain uses TRBV11-3 and TRBJ2-1, with D perhaps matching TRBD1 (5 bases). Germline CDR1 SGHNT, CDR2 YENEEA. There are 13 residues in the CDR3. The ends were cut back, 5 bases at V and 7 bases at J, with 12 bases in the middle. The DNA for the CDR3 is TGTGCCAGCAGCCGGCAGGGAAGGAATGAGCAGTTCTTC. Protein sequence: CASSRQGRNEQFF.

The chain couples TRBV7-2 to TRBJ1-2, with D hard to call. Germline CDR1 is SGHTA and CDR2 is FQGNSA. Trimming stripped 7 bases from V and 0 bases from J, with 15 bases between. The CDR3 runs 15 residues. The CDR3 nucleotides are TGTGCCAGCATTCCAACGGGTTCCTCTAACTATGGCTACACCTTC. This codes for CASIPTGSSNYGYTF.

V usage is TRBV19 and J usage is TRBJ2-1; TRBD2 matches at 8 bases. The length of the CDR3 is 15 residues. V lost 3 bases to trimming and J lost 4 bases; unmatched junction nucleotides: 5. Germline-derived CDR1 and CDR2 are LNHDA and SQIVND (reference sequence). The chain's CDR3 is CASSMGSGEYNEQFF. For the CDR3, the DNA is TGTGCCAGTAGTATGGGTAGCGGGGAATACAATGAGCAGTTCTTC.

V and J are TRBV21-1 and TRBJ1-1. TRBV21-1 is flagged as a pseudogene. The CDR3 runs 15 residues. This chain's CDR3 is CASRKQGLRNTEAFF. The CDR3 DNA sequence: TGTGCCAGCAGAAAGCAGGGACTCAGGAACACTGAAGCTTTCTTT.